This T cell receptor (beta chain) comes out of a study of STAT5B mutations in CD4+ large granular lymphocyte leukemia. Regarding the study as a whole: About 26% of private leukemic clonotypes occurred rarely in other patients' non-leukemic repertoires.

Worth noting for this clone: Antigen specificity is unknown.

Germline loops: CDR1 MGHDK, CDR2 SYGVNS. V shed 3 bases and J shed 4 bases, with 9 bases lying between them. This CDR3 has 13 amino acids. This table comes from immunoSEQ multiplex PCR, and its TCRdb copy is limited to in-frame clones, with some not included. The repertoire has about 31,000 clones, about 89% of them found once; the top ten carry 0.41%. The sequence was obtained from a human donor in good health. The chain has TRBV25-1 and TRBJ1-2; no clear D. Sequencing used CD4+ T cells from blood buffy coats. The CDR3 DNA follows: TGTGCCAGCAGTGACACCGCCAGCTATGGCTACACCTTC. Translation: CASSDTASYGYTF.